One and the same sample provided the 25 T cell receptor beta chains below, sequenced in a study of blood T cell repertoires in COVID-19. Profiling relied on immunoSEQ multiplex PCR, and the TCRdb table lists in-frame clones only, not all of them. The sample contains fewer than 350,000 clones, 88% of which appear only once. Sequenced: peripheral blood. Receptors were obtained from a man aged 18-30 years with active or convalescent COVID-19.

The chain recombines TRBV4-3 with TRBJ1-2; 8 nucleotides agree with TRBD1. The germline V gene has CDR1 LGHNA and CDR2 YSLEER. The CDR3 is made up of 14 amino acids. With 4 bases clipped from V and 2 bases from J, the junction kept 3 bases outside the gene matches. Written as DNA, the CDR3 is TGCGCCAGCAGCCCAGGACAGGGAAACTATGGCTACACCTTC. The encoded protein is CASSPGQGNYGYTF.

In its sample, this clone was seen once. The CDR3 bases are TGTGCCAGTACGGCGGAGCGGGGAACGAAAGAGACCCAGTACTTC. Its translation is CASTAERGTKETQYF. The chain links TRBV7-2 to TRBJ2-5; TRBD2 aligns across 7 bases. Trimming at V came to 9 bases and at J to 3 bases, leaving 13 bases not matched to a gene. The CDR3 totals 15 residues. The germline V gene encodes CDR1 SGHTA and CDR2 FQGNSA.

To note about this clone: One end of the junction fails to match germline, which may point to a read error. This sequence joins TRBV6-5 and TRBJ1-1; 10 positions match TRBD1. The germline V gene encodes CDR1 MNHEY and CDR2 SVGAGI. The CDR3 consists of 16 residues. Here the CDR3 reads CATSYARTGGNTEAFF. The CDR3 region has the DNA TGTGCCACCAGTTACGCCCGGACAGGGGGGAACACTGAAGCTTTCTTT.

The chain links TRBV3-1 (or the pseudogene TRBV3-2) to TRBJ1-6, with D maybe TRBD1 (6 bases). The V gene's germline CDR1 is LGHDT and CDR2 YNNKEL (reference sequence). This CDR3 region has 18 residues. The V end was cut by 2 bases, the J end by 6 bases, with 20 bases between. The CDR3 protein is CASSQWYGRGGPNSPLHF. In nucleotides, the CDR3 is TGTGCCAGCAGCCAATGGTACGGACGAGGGGGTCCTAATTCACCCCTCCACTTT.

The chain employs TRBV27 and TRBJ1-6, with unresolved D. Germline V gene lookup returns CDR1 MNHEY and CDR2 SMNVEV (reference sequence). The CDR3 is made up of 12 amino acids. The V and J ends lost 3 bases and 8 bases respectively, with 5 bases between them. This CDR3 is CASSLRDSPLHF. The CDR3 nucleotides read TGTGCCAGCAGTTTGAGAGATTCACCCCTCCACTTT.

The V call is TRBV2, the J call TRBJ2-7, with 10 bases fitting TRBD2. After removal of 6 bases from V and 2 bases from J, the junction contained 7 bases not matched to a gene. Germline CDR1 reads SNHLY; CDR2 reads FYNNEI. The length of the CDR3 is 15 residues. The CDR3 sequence: CASRDSSGGTYEQYF. In DNA, the CDR3 is TGTGCCAGCAGGGATTCTAGCGGGGGAACCTACGAGCAGTACTTC.

This clone was recorded once. V and J are TRBV10-3 and TRBJ1-5, with D tentatively TRBD1 (5 bases). The CDR3 consists of 17 residues. The germline CDR1 and CDR2 sequences are ENHRY and SYGVKD. V was pared by 2 bases and J by 0 bases, with 14 bases between. DNA of the CDR3: TGTGCCATCAGTGAGGCCCGGGGGTCCCTTAGCAATCAGCCCCAGCATTTT. Protein sequence: CAISEARGSLSNQPQHF.

This clone is medium-sized in the sample. This chain connects TRBV2 to TRBJ1-1; D unresolved. The germline CDR1 and CDR2 sequences are SNHLY and FYNNEI. This CDR3 comprises 13 residues. V was shortened by 4 bases and J by 4 bases, with 10 bases between the two germline ends. The CDR3 region is CASSGGDGTEAFF. The CDR3 DNA sequence: TGTGCCAGCAGTGGCGGTGATGGCACTGAAGCTTTCTTT. The whole variable domain, filled in from reference TRBV2 and TRBJ1-1, reads EPEVTQTPSHQVTQMGQEVILRCVPISNHLYFYWYRQILGQKVEFLVSFYNNEISEKSEIFDDQFSVERPDGSNFTLKIRSTKLEDSAMYFCASSGGDGTEAFFGQGTRLTVV.

V and J are TRBV6-1 and TRBJ1-2; unclear D gene. Germline V gene lookup returns CDR1 MNHNS and CDR2 SASEGT. CDR3 length: 12 residues. Trimming shortened V by 3 bases and J by 3 bases, and 5 bases separated the two germline ends. The CDR3 loop reads CASSESDYGYTF. Written as DNA, the CDR3 is TGTGCCAGCAGTGAGTCGGACTATGGCTACACCTTC.

This clone was seen a handful of times. The rearrangement uses TRBV3-1 (or the pseudogene TRBV3-2) and TRBJ2-2, with TRBD1 matching over 8 bases. With V trimmed by 7 bases and J by 6 bases, 10 bases remained unmatched. The germline CDR1 and CDR2 sequences are LGHDT and YNNKEL (reference sequence). This CDR3 region has 15 residues. CDR3 DNA sequence: TGTGCCAGCAATAAAGGACAGGGCCGCGCCGGGGAGCTGTTTTTT. Residues: CASNKGQGRAGELFF.

The chain combines TRBV5-4 with TRBJ2-5; D call uncertain. With 5 bases removed from V and 3 bases from J, the gap between germline ends came to 14 bases. Germline-derived CDR1 and CDR2 are SGHNT and YYREEE (reference sequence). The CDR3 loop spans 14 amino acids. CDR3 coding DNA: TGTGCCAGCAGTTTACAAAGAATGAAAGAGACCCAGTACTTC. It encodes CASSLQRMKETQYF.

This clone has just one count. This sequence joins TRBV9 and TRBJ2-2, with TRBD2 identical over 12 bases. V gave up 4 bases and J gave up 6 bases; unmatched junction bases: 22. The germline CDR1 and CDR2 sequences are SGDLS and YYNGEE. The CDR3 has 21 amino acids. The CDR3 loop is CASSTPAGTSGSKGLAGELFF. The CDR3 region has the DNA TGTGCCAGCAGCACACCGGCCGGGACTAGCGGGTCCAAAGGGTTAGCCGGGGAGCTGTTTTTT.

This chain connects TRBV7-9 to TRBJ1-1; TRBD1 matches at 10 bases. CDR1 and CDR2 (germline): SEHNR, FQNEAQ (reference sequence). CDR3 length: 15 residues. With 7 bases clipped from V and 3 bases from J, the junction kept 8 bases outside the gene matches. The CDR3 region is CASINRDRGYTEAFF. The DNA of the CDR3 is TGTGCCAGCATTAACCGGGACAGGGGATACACTGAAGCTTTCTTT.

The sample holds a few counts of this clone. This chain uses TRBV19 with TRBJ1-2; D not certain. The V end was cut by 5 bases, the J end by 4 bases, with 11 bases between. The CDR3 runs to 13 residues. Germline V gene data show CDR1 as LNHDA and CDR2 as SQIVND (reference sequence). The CDR3 loop is CASSPGSRYGYTF. CDR3 bases: TGTGCCAGTAGTCCAGGAAGCCGCTATGGCTACACCTTC.

Notes on this clone: Additional DNA sequences in this sample encode the identical CDR3. V usage is TRBV27 and J usage is TRBJ2-7; 12 bases are shared with TRBD2. V trimming: 6 bases; J trimming: 2 bases; junction bases outside the gene matches: 2. CDR3 size: 14 residues. The germline V gene has CDR1 MNHEY and CDR2 SMNVEV (reference sequence). The DNA of the CDR3 is TGTGCCAGCAGAAGGACTAGCGGGGCCTACGAGCAGTACTTC. This sequence encodes CASRRTSGAYEQYF.

The chain couples TRBV3-1 (or the pseudogene TRBV3-2) to TRBJ2-7, with 10 bases lining up with TRBD1. The CDR3 runs 15 residues. J gave up 2 bases and V 3 bases, and 4 bases lay outside the gene matches. Per the germline V gene, CDR1 is LGHDT and CDR2 is YNNKEL (reference sequence). The CDR3 here is CASSHGTGVTYEQYF. CDR3 nucleotides: TGTGCCAGCAGCCACGGGACAGGGGTCACCTACGAGCAGTACTTC.

This sequence joins TRBV27 and TRBJ2-1; no clear D gene. Trimming cost V 2 bases and J 3 bases, with 14 bases left between them. The CDR3 covers 16 residues. Germline V gives CDR1 MNHEY, CDR2 SMNVEV (reference sequence). DNA of the CDR3: TGTGCCAGCAGTTTAAGAGTCAGCTACTACTACAATGAGCAGTTCTTC. Translation gives CASSLRVSYYYNEQFF.

The chain links TRBV2 to TRBJ2-5; 10 nucleotides match TRBD2. Trimming at V came to 3 bases and at J to 2 bases, leaving 3 bases not matched to a gene. The CDR3 is made up of 15 amino acids. The germline gives CDR1 SNHLY, CDR2 FYNNEI. CDR3 sequence (DNA): TGTGCCAGCAGTGACCTACTAGCGGGGCAAGAGACCCAGTACTTC. Residues: CASSDLLAGQETQYF.

The rearrangement links TRBV21-1 to TRBJ1-3; the D call in the table, TRBD1, was not verified against the DNA. TRBV21-1 is designated a pseudogene. The CDR3 is made up of 16 amino acids. CDR3: CASSKPDITFGNTIYF. The CDR3 nucleotides are TGTGCCAGCAGCAAACCGGACATAACCTTCGGAAACACCATATATTTT.

The sample holds one count of this clone. This sequence joins TRBV10-3 and TRBJ2-2; TRBD2 matches at 7 bases. J was trimmed by 0 bases and V by 3 bases; bases with no gene match: 4. The CDR3 loop spans 16 amino acids. The germline V gene has CDR1 ENHRY and CDR2 SYGVKD. CDR3 in amino acids: CAISDTAGSNTGELFF. CDR3 coding DNA: TGTGCCATCAGTGACACAGCGGGATCGAACACCGGGGAGCTGTTTTTT.

The count of this clone is one. V gene TRBV6-5 combines with J gene TRBJ2-7; D remains ambiguous. The V end lost 6 bases, the J end lost 2 bases, and 11 bases lay between the germline ends. Germline V gene sequence: CDR1 MNHEY, CDR2 SVGAGI. The CDR3 has 13 amino acids. The CDR3 loop reads CASRKTQAYEQYF. The CDR3 nucleotides are TGTGCCAGCAGAAAGACACAAGCCTACGAGCAGTACTTC.

The chain employs TRBV27 and TRBJ1-6; 10 bases map to TRBD1. This CDR3 contains 14 residues. V lost 6 bases and J lost 9; bases outside the gene matches: 5. Germline values: CDR1 MNHEY, CDR2 SMNVEV (reference sequence). The CDR3 nucleotides are TGTGCCAGCAGCGCAGACAGGGGGCTTTCACCCCTCCACTTT. The encoded protein is CASSADRGLSPLHF.

CDR3 nucleotides: TGTGCCAGCACGTCTGGCACAGATACGCAGTATTTT. Translating gives CASTSGTDTQYF. This chain links TRBV6-5 with TRBJ2-3; D unresolved. Germline-derived CDR1 and CDR2 are MNHEY and SVGAGI. The CDR3 has 12 residues. The V gene lost 7 bases and the J gene lost 1 base, with 6 bases spanning the gap.

Concerning this clone: The same CDR3 arises from other DNA sequences in this sample as well. V and J are TRBV19 and TRBJ2-7; 10 bases map to TRBD2. Germline-derived CDR1 and CDR2 are LNHDA and SQIVND (reference sequence). CDR3 length: 15 amino acids. The ends lost 3 bases at V and 2 bases at J; junction bases unmatched: 4. The CDR3 DNA sequence: TGTGCCAGTAGTATCGCCAGCGGGGGGGCCTACGAGCAGTACTTC. This gives the protein CASSIASGGAYEQYF.

This chain uses TRBV10-3 with TRBJ1-3; possible D gene TRBD1, 5 bases. The ends were cut back, 0 bases at V and 0 bases at J, with 9 bases in the middle. CDR1 is ENHRY, CDR2 SYGVKD, per germline. This CDR3 is built from 16 residues. CDR3 in DNA: TGTGCCATCAGTGAGTCGTCAGGGCACTCTGGAAACACCATATATTTT. Protein: CAISESSGHSGNTIYF.